The source of this TCR beta chain is a study of long-term antiretroviral therapy in people with HIV (dated by TCRdb to between 2021 and 2022). With respect to the entire study: Collection of the earliest samples took place about a decade ahead of the 2015 WHO recommendation for immediate ART, at a time when ART was typically delayed until CD4 counts fell. A retrospective serial study tested whether changes in peripheral blood TRB repertoire composition and diversity were associated with ART initiation and durable HIV suppression. No cross-contamination during QIAcube processing was seen in test extractions of a monoclonal T-cell line run alongside a few dozen polyclonal samples. About 35% of the 30 participants with HIV were female. The cohort contributed over 150 cryopreserved PBMC samples from about 29 adults with confirmed HIV infection, collected serially over a mean of about six years (range 1-12). Paper-wide results and their limitations: Owing to limited PBMC availability, only the TCR beta chain was sequenced, without alpha chain pairing. Unsorted PBMC were profiled instead of sorted CD4+ and CD8+ T cells because pre-ART samples had limited cell numbers. Compared with controls, HIV repertoires had narrower CDR3 length ranges, and the network structure pointed to an antigen-experienced repertoire that shifted only slightly toward naive after ART. At every time point, the repertoire was dominated by expanded TRB clones first identified before ART initiation, although this dominance fluctuated and, in many PLHIV, declined after ART. Starting ART was linked to a significant rise in TRB diversity, yet even after long-term ART the diversity remained significantly lower than in transplant donor controls. Inferences about post-ART repertoire changes were limited because no data were available on ART adherence, viral resistance or therapy changes. The samples span the years 2004 to 2017, and the ART regimens used may be less effective than current regimens.

As concerns this clone: Its antigen remains undetermined. Base qualities were left out, and no much larger clone turns up one base away.

The immunoSEQ hsTCRB v3.0 assay was used at survey level resolution to sequence the TRB variable region. TRB sequencing targeted a depth of roughly 35,000-55,000 T-cell genomes per sample. TRB libraries were pooled and sequenced on an Illumina MiSeq using a v3 150-cycle kit. On the authors' methods: Repertoire analysis ran in R within a reproducible Nextflow workflow covering QC, data transformation and analysis. Custom analyses were implemented in LymphoSeq2, an R package for AIRR-Seq data exploration. Four samples that yielded fewer than 5000 total TRB sequences were excluded, so that approximately 170 HIV repertoires were analyzed. Among the 180 to 200 retained HIV repertoires, some 60 were collected before ART initiation and 120 to 140 were collected after ART initiation. Each repertoire was downsampled to 5000 TRB nucleotide sequences, and summary statistics were averaged across 100 downsampling iterations. Only TRB sequences with CDR3 regions of at least seven amino acids were retained for analysis. A Shannon entropy-derived clonality score and the Gini coefficient were used to measure diversity. In repertoire networks, the top 5000 CDR3 amino acid sequences were linked whenever an edit distance of one separated two sequences. Antigen specificity groups and MHC restriction were predicted for TRB CDR3 amino acid sequences with GLIPH2. To flag known CMV, EBV, HIV or tissue antigen associations, CDR3 amino acid sequences were matched against VDJdb and McPAS-TCR. Pre-ART, post-ART and control groups were compared with Wilcoxon signed-rank tests and Holm-Bonferroni correction. The table was pulled from immuneACCESS by TCRdb, which kept in-frame rearrangements only. Such tables lose some clones; where checked, under half of the loss comes from unresolved V genes, and the rest has no known cause. That table furnishes V, J and clone size, whereas the DNA furnished D and trimming. The sample table records more than 20,000 clones; 80% to 90% of these occur just once. Under 6% of the sample comes from the top ten.

According to the germline V gene (reference sequence), CDR1 reads WNHNN and CDR2 reads SYGVQD. There are 15 amino acids in the CDR3, from cysteine to phenylalanine inclusive. Only the CDR3 region is kept as DNA, spanning 45 bases read in frame from base 1. V ends up 2 bases short and J 7 bases short, with an unmatched junction base count of 4. Participants were included only if at least one PBMC sample before ART initiation and at least two post-ART samples were available. Treatment was received in the United States of America by all participants with HIV. Before DNA extraction, cryopreserved samples of about 0.95-10 million PBMC were thawed and then washed. At the time of the earliest PBMC sample, participants with HIV were aged between roughly 20 and 60 years. PBMC samples from each participant spanned 1-4 timepoints before ART initiation and 2-8 timepoints after ART initiation, with a median of 7 samples. For every participant, serial HIV viral load, CD4+ T-cell count, ART history and demographic data were obtained. Using a Qiagen kit on a QIAcube, genomic DNA was extracted from unsorted PBMC, with samples processed in batches of 12.

The receptor was derived from a man between 18 and 35 years old with HIV. The rearrangement joined TRBV10-1 to TRBJ2-2, with TRBD1 matching 10 junction bases. Sequencing used unsorted PBMCs, obtained 3 years after starting antiretroviral therapy. CDR3 protein: CASSEGTGEDGELFF. The sequenced DNA is TGCGCCAGCAGTGAGGGGACAGGGGAGGACGGGGAGCTGTTTTTT.